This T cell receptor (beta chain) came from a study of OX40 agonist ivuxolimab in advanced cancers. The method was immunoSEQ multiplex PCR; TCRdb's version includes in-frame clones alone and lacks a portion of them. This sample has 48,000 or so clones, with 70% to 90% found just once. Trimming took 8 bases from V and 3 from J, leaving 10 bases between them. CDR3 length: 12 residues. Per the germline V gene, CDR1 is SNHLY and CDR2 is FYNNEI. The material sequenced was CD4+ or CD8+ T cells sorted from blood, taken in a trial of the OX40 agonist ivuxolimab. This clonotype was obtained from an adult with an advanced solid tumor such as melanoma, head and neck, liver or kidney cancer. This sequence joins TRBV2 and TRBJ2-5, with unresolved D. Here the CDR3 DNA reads TGTGCCAGCTTGGACGAGAAAGAGACCCAGTACTTC. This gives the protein CASLDEKETQYF.